These T cell receptor beta chains were read from a single sample in a study of blood T cell repertoires in COVID-19. Sequencing used immunoSEQ multiplex PCR; TCRdb keeps in-frame clones, though not all of them. The sample yields under 200,000 clones, approximately 80% seen once. Source material: peripheral blood. These receptors originate from a human donor in a cohort sampled during active COVID-19. CDR3s include the opening cysteine and the closing phenylalanine or tryptophan. A D gene is named only where the DNA matches it firmly. Where a row states a size, it is once, few, many or the class of an expanded clone; other rows omit it.

j_call clone_size d_call v_call cdr3_aa cdr3_nt
TRBJ2-3 few TRBD2 TRBV7-3 CASSLGLAGGTDTQYF TGTGCCAGCAGCTTGGGACTAGCGGGGGGCACAGATACGCAGTATTTT
TRBJ2-7 NA NA TRBV19 CASSIGQGDEQYF TGTGCCAGTAGTATAGGGCAGGGCGACGAGCAGTACTTC
TRBJ2-7 once NA TRBV10-1 CASGAEPYEQYF TGCGCCAGCGGGGCAGAACCCTACGAGCAGTACTTC
TRBJ2-3 NA TRBD2 TRBV3-1/TRBV3-2 CASSHTSGRGTDTQYF TGTGCCAGCAGCCATACAAGCGGGAGGGGCACAGATACGCAGTATTTT
TRBJ1-6 NA TRBD1 TRBV7-3 CASSLFTPDRNSPLHF TGTGCCAGCAGCTTATTTACCCCGGACAGGAATTCACCCCTCCACTTT
TRBJ2-5 NA TRBD1 TRBV19 CASRTPGQGGTETQYF TGTGCCAGTAGAACGCCGGGACAGGGGGGGACAGAGACCCAGTACTTC
TRBJ2-5 NA NA TRBV7-9 CASSADRQETQYF TGTGCCAGCAGCGCCGACAGGCAAGAGACCCAGTACTTC
TRBJ2-1 NA NA TRBV4-1 CASSPEATSNYNEQFF TGCGCCAGCAGCCCGGAGGCCACTAGCAATTACAATGAGCAGTTCTTC
TRBJ2-7 once TRBD1 TRBV10-3 CAISELDRGPNEQYF TGTGCCATCAGTGAGCTGGACAGGGGGCCCAACGAGCAGTACTTC
TRBJ1-1 NA NA TRBV3-1/TRBV3-2 CASSQVEGVTEAFF TGTGCCAGCAGCCAAGTCGAGGGGGTGACTGAAGCTTTCTTT
TRBJ2-6 NA TRBD1 TRBV4-2 CASTLDRAKSGANVLTF TGTGCCAGCACCTTAGACAGGGCCAAATCTGGGGCCAACGTCCTGACTTTC
TRBJ2-7 NA TRBD1 TRBV5-4 CASSQGTGKAEQYF TGTGCCAGCAGCCAAGGGACAGGGAAGGCCGAGCAGTACTTC
TRBJ1-1 NA NA TRBV27 CASSFPGDTEAFF TGTGCCAGCAGTTTCCCAGGGGACACTGAAGCTTTCTTT
TRBJ2-4 NA NA TRBV6-2/TRBV6-3 CASSPVRSLAKNIQYF TGTGCCAGCAGCCCTGTGCGTTCGCTAGCCAAAAACATTCAGTACTTC
TRBJ1-5 NA TRBD1 TRBV7-9 CASSFGTGFRNQPQHF TGTGCCAGCAGCTTTGGGACAGGGTTTCGCAATCAGCCCCAGCATTTT
TRBJ1-1 NA NA TRBV27 CASSLGGETEAFF TGTGCCAGCAGTTTGGGGGGGGAGACTGAAGCTTTCTTT
TRBJ2-3 NA TRBD1 TRBV5-1 CASRHGQGTDTQYF TGCGCCAGCAGGCATGGACAGGGAACAGATACGCAGTATTTT
TRBJ2-7 few TRBD2 TRBV28 CASSLTGGSSYEQYF TGTGCCAGCAGTTTGACGGGAGGGAGCTCCTACGAGCAGTACTTC
TRBJ2-7 few NA TRBV19 CASSIEGSYEQYF TGTGCCAGTAGTATTGAGGGCTCCTACGAGCAGTACTTC
TRBJ2-6 NA TRBD2 TRBV10-3 CAISEFAGGGGANVLTF TGTGCCATCAGTGAGTTTGCGGGGGGAGGAGGGGCCAACGTCCTGACTTTC
TRBJ1-1 NA NA TRBV3-1/TRBV3-2 CASSQVLGGNTEAFF TGTGCCAGCAGCCAAGTACTAGGGGGGAACACTGAAGCTTTCTTT
TRBJ1-2 NA NA TRBV11-2 CASSSPTGYGYTF TGTGCCAGCAGCTCCCCGACGGGCTATGGCTACACCTTC
TRBJ1-1 few NA TRBV3-1/TRBV3-2 CASSPQNTEAFF TGTGCCAGCAGCCCACAGAACACTGAAGCTTTCTTT